This T cell receptor (beta chain) was sequenced in a study of cytomegalovirus exposure and HLA in healthy donors. V was pared by 2 bases and J by 8 bases, with 32 bases between. CDR3 length: 20 amino acids. Germline CDR1 SGHRS, CDR2 YFSETQ. The PCR ran on 60 Vbeta and 13 Jbeta primers. The method was immunoSEQ multiplex PCR; TCRdb's version includes in-frame clones alone and lacks a portion of them. Among around 140,000 clones listed, about 80% were seen once. The chain carries TRBV5-1 and TRBJ2-1; TRBD2 might be the D (9 bases). Sequencing was done on a sample of PBMCs. The TCR was taken from a woman aged 60 to 75 in good health and CMV-seropositive. This CDR3 is CASSFRGPTQREAAWDEQFF. The CDR3 bases are TGCGCCAGCAGCTTCAGGGGGCCTACACAGCGGGAGGCCGCTTGGGATGAGCAGTTCTTC.